This record covers a single T cell receptor (beta chain). Its antigen is as yet unknown. The entry originates in a study of T-cell reconstitution after alpha-beta-depleted transplantation in children. Study-wide findings and caveats: Several hundred expanded graft clones reportedly were the source of alpha-beta T cells about two months after transplant. T cells produced anew were the main source of T-cell counts and diversity one year after transplant.

Germline-derived CDR1 and CDR2 are SEHNR and FQNEAQ (reference sequence). V dropped 5 bases and J dropped 2; count of bases not matched to a gene: 6. This CDR3 has 15 residues. Unique molecular identifiers featured in how the TCRbeta library was prepared. Each CDR3 protein is one row after TCRdb ran MiXCR on the PCR reads. The sample has about 240,000 distinct CDR3 sequences, roughly 26% seen once; the top ten hold 2% to 3%. The receptor was derived from a girl aged 2-10 years with Fanconi anemia, due to receive a stem cell transplant. The chain links TRBV7-9 to TRBJ2-1, with 7 bases fitting TRBD1. The material was PBMCs, obtained before TCRalphabeta/CD19-depleted stem cell transplant. The CDR3 is CASSIRDSAYNEQFF. The CDR3 nucleotides are TGTGCCAGCAGCATCCGGGACAGTGCCTACAATGAGCAGTTCTTC.